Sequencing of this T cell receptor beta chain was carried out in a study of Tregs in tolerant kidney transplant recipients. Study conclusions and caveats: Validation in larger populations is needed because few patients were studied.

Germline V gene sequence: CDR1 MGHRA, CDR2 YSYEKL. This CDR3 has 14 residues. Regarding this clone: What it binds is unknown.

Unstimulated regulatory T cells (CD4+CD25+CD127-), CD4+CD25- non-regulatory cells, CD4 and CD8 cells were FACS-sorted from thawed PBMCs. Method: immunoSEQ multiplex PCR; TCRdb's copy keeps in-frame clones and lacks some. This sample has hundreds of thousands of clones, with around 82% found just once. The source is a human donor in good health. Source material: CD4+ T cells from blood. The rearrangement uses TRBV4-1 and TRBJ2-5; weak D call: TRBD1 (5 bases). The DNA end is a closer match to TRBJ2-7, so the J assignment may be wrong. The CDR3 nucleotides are TGCGCCAGCAGCCAAGCCCCAGGGCTCCACGAGCAGTACTTC. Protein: CASSQAPGLHEQYF.